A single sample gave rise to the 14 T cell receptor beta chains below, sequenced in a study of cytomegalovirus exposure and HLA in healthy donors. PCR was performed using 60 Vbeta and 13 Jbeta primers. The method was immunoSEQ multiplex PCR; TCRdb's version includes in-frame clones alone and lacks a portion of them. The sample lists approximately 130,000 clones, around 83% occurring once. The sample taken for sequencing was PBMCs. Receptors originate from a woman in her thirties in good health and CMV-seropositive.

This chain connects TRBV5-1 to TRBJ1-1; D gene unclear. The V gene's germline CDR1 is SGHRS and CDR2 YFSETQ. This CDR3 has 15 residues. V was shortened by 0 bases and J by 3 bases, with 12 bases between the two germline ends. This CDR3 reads CASSLDGSGYTEAFF. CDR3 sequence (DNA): TGCGCCAGCAGCTTGGACGGCAGCGGGTACACTGAAGCTTTCTTT.

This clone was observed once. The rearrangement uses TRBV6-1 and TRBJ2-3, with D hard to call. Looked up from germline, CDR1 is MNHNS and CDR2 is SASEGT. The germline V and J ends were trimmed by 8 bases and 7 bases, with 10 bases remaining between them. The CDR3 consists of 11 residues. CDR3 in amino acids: CASGDGYTQYF. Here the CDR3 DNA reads TGTGCCAGCGGAGACGGTTATACGCAGTATTTT.

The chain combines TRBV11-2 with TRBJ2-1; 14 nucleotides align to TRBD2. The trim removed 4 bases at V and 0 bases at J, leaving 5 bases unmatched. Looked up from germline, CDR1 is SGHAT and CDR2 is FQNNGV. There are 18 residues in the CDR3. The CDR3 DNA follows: TGTGCCAGCAGCTCGGGAGGGACTAGCGGGAGCTCCTACAATGAGCAGTTCTTC. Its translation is CASSSGGTSGSSYNEQFF. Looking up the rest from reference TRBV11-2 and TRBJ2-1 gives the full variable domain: EAGVAQSPRYKIIEKRQSVAFWCNPISGHATLYWYQQILGQGPKLLIQFQNNGVVDDSQLPKDRFSAERLKGVDSTLKIQPAKLEDSAVYLCASSSGGTSGSSYNEQFFGPGTRLTVL.

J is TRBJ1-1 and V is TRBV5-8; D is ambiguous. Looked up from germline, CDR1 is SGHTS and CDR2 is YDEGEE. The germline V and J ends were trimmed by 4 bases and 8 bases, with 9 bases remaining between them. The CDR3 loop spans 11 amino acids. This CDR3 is CASSRTLEAFF. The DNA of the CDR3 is TGTGCCAGCAGCCGTACCCTAGAAGCTTTCTTT.

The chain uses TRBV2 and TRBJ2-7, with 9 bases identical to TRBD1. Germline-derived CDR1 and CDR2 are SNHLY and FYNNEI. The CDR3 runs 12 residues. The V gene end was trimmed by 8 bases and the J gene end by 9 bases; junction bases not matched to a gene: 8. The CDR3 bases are TGTGCCAGCCGGGACAGGGACTGTGGGCAGTACTTC. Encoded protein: CASRDRDCGQYF.

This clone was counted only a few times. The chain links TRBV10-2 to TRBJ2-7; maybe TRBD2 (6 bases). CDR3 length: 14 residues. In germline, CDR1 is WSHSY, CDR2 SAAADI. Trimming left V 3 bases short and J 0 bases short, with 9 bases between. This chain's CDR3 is CASSERGSSYEQYF. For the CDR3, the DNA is TGCGCCAGCAGTGAACGGGGGAGCTCCTACGAGCAGTACTTC.

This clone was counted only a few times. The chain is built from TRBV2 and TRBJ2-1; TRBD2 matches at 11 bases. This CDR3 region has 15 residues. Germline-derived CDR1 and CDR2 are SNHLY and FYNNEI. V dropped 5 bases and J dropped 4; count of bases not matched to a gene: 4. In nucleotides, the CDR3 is TGTGCCAGCAGTCCGGGACTAGCGGTATACAATGAGCAGTTCTTC. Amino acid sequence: CASSPGLAVYNEQFF.

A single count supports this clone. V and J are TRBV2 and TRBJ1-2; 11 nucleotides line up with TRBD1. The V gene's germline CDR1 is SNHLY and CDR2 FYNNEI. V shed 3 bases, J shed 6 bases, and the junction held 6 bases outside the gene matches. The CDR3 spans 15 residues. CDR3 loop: CASSERTGGHNGYTF. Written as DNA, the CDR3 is TGTGCCAGCAGTGAGAGGACAGGGGGCCACAATGGCTACACCTTC.

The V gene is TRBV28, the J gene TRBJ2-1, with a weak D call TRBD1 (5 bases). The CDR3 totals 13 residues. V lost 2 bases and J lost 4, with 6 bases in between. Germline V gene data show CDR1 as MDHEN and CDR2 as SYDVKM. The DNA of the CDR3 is TGTGCCAGCAGTTTAGACAGTTACAATGAGCAGTTCTTC. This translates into CASSLDSYNEQFF.

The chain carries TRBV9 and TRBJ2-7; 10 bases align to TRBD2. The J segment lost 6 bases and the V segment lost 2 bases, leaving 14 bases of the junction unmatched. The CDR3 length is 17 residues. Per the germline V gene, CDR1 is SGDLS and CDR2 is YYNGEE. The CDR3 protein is CASSVGVASGRKGEQYF. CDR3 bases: TGTGCCAGCAGCGTTGGGGTTGCTAGCGGGAGAAAGGGCGAGCAGTACTTC.

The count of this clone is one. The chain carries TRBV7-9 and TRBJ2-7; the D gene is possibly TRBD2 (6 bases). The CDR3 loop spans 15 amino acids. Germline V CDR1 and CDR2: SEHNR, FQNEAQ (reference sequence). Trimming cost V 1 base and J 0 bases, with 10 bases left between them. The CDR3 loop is CASSLVEGSSYEQYF. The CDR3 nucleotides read TGTGCCAGCAGCTTAGTGGAGGGGAGCTCCTACGAGCAGTACTTC.

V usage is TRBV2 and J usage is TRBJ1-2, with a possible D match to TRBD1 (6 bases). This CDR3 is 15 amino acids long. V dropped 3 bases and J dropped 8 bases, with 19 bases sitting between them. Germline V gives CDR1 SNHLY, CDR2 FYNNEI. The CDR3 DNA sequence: TGTGCCAGCAGTGAGAGACTACAGGGTGTAAGGGGCTACACCTTC. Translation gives CASSERLQGVRGYTF.

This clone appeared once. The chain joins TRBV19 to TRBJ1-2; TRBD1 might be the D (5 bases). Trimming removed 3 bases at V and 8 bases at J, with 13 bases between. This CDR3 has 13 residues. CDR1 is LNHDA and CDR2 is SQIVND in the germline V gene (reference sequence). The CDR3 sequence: CASSIQGARGYTF. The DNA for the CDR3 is TGTGCCAGTAGTATTCAGGGTGCGAGGGGCTACACCTTC.

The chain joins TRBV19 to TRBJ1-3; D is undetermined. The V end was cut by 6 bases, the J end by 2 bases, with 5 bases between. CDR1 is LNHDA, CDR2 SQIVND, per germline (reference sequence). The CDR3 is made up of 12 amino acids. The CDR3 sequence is CASRSAGNTIYF. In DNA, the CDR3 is TGTGCCAGTAGGTCAGCTGGAAACACCATATATTTT.